This T cell receptor beta chain was found in a study of OX40 agonist ivuxolimab in advanced cancers. Study information: Mean age 60 years, range 23 to 79; nearly 85% male.

This table comes from immunoSEQ multiplex PCR, and its TCRdb copy is limited to in-frame clones, with some not included. This sample yields approximately 62,000 clones, of which around 89% are seen a single time; approximately 13% belongs to the top ten. This CDR3 comprises 18 residues. Germline V gene data show CDR1 as MNHEY and CDR2 as SMNVEV (reference sequence). The V gene lost 2 bases and the J gene lost 7 bases, with 24 bases spanning the gap. The origin of this receptor is an adult with an advanced solid tumor such as melanoma, head and neck, liver or kidney cancer. This chain links TRBV27 with TRBJ2-1; TRBD2 is a possible D gene (5 bases). The sequences come from CD4+ or CD8+ T cells sorted from blood, collected in a trial of the OX40 agonist ivuxolimab. In DNA, the CDR3 is TGTGCCAGCAGTTTAACCTTCCCCGCTGGCCCCCGGAGGAATGAGCAGTTCTTC. Translation gives CASSLTFPAGPRRNEQFF.